Below are 8 T cell receptor beta chains sequenced from a single sample in a study of T-cell memory formation after mild COVID-19. TCRdb reanalysed the 5' RACE reads using MiXCR and keeps one entry per CDR3 protein. Of about 180,000 distinct CDR3 sequences listed, roughly 18% are singletons. Sequencing was carried out using PBMCs or a T cell subset sorted from them (not recorded which). The receptor source for this set is a man aged 18 to 30 who had mild COVID-19 (a few samples of this study predate the infection). Cell type and time point are not known.

This sequence joins TRBV2 and TRBJ2-4; TRBD1 matches 8 bases. CDR3 length: 15 amino acids. The germline V gene has CDR1 SNHLY and CDR2 FYNNEI. J lost 0 bases, V lost 6 bases, and 4 bases had no gene match. The CDR3, as DNA: TGTGCCAGCAGGGGGACAGGTCTAGCCAAAAACATTCAGTACTTC. Translation: CASRGTGLAKNIQYF.

There are a few counts of this clonotype. V gene TRBV7-9 combines with J gene TRBJ2-5; the D is unclear. Germline lookup yields CDR1 SEHNR and CDR2 FQNEAQ (reference sequence). The CDR3 has 16 amino acids. V lost 1 base and J lost 5, with 17 bases in between. The CDR3 DNA sequence: TGTGCCAGCAGCTTAGGAGTAGGTTCACCCGGCGAGACCCAGTACTTC. It codes for CASSLGVGSPGETQYF.

The genes are TRBV11-2 and TRBJ1-2; TRBD1 matches at 7 bases. The CDR3 extends over 13 amino acids. Unmatched junction bases numbered 4, after V lost 1 base and J lost 8 bases. Germline CDR1 is SGHAT and CDR2 is FQNNGV. The CDR3, as DNA: TGTGCCAGCAGCTTAGTCAGGGGGGACGGCTACACCTTC. Translated: CASSLVRGDGYTF.

The rearrangement links TRBV21-1 to TRBJ1-6; the table's D call TRBD1 went unverified against the DNA. TRBV21-1 is a recognized pseudogene. The CDR3 is 19 residues long. Here the CDR3 DNA reads TGTGCCAGCAGCAAAGGGGACAGCCCAAGCGCCGAAGTTAATTCACCCCTCCACTTT. Protein: CASSKGDSPSAEVNSPLHF.

The table lists this clonotype with a few counts. The J gene is TRBJ2-4, the V gene TRBV3-1; 7 bases are shared with TRBD2. V lost 2 bases, J lost 3 bases, and 4 bases stayed unmatched. The CDR3 runs 15 residues. The germline CDR1 and CDR2 sequences are LGHDT and YNNKEL (reference sequence). The CDR3 is CASSQRDYDKNIQYF. The CDR3 nucleotides read TGTGCCAGCAGCCAAAGGGACTACGACAAAAACATTCAGTACTTC.

This clonotype was seen a few times. V is TRBV28 and J is TRBJ2-5, with TRBD1 identical over 8 bases. The CDR3 covers 13 residues. CDR1 is MDHEN, CDR2 SYDVKM, per germline. Unmatched junction bases numbered 3, after V lost 3 bases and J lost 6 bases. The DNA for the CDR3 is TGTGCCAGCAGTTTGTCAGGGGGCCAGACCCAGTACTTC. Protein: CASSLSGGQTQYF.

The CDR3 protein is CASSGVGGAEAFF. The CDR3 region has the DNA TGTGCCAGCTCAGGGGTTGGGGGAGCTGAAGCTTTCTTT. The genes are TRBV6-2 or TRBV6-3 and TRBJ1-1, with D tentatively TRBD1 (6 bases). This CDR3 region has 13 residues. The V end lost 8 bases, the J end lost 6 bases, and 16 bases lay between the germline ends. Germline values: CDR1 MNHEY, CDR2 SVGEGT.

The V and J genes are TRBV4-1 and TRBJ2-4, with 8 bases fitting TRBD1. The CDR3 sequence is 15 residues long. Germline CDR1 is MGHRA and CDR2 is YSYEKL. J lost 8 bases, V lost 4 bases, and 10 bases had no gene match. In DNA form, the CDR3 reads TGCGCCAGCAGCCCAACCGGACAGGGTTTATACATTCAGTACTTC. Translated: CASSPTGQGLYIQYF.